The 10 T cell receptor beta chains reported below all come from one sample, sequenced in a study of T cells after yellow fever vaccination. TCRdb passed the 5' RACE reads through MiXCR, listing each CDR3 protein once. Among about 630,000 distinct CDR3 sequences listed, over 9% were seen once. Sequences were derived from PBMCs, sampled on the day of the yellow fever booster vaccination. The receptors stem from a man under 40 who received the YFV17D yellow fever vaccine.

This clonotype was seen a few times. V is TRBV12-3 or TRBV12-4 and J is TRBJ1-5; D call uncertain. The V gene lost 7 bases and the J gene lost 0 bases, with 7 bases spanning the gap. The CDR3 has 13 residues. In DNA form, the CDR3 reads TGTGCCAGCACCACCCTTAGCAATCAGCCCCAGCATTTT. This encodes CASTTLSNQPQHF.

This clonotype was counted between two and nine times. The chain has TRBV18 and TRBJ1-3, with TRBD1 as a possible D gene (6 bases). Trimming stripped 2 bases from V and 4 bases from J, with 12 bases between. This CDR3 contains 15 residues. Looked up from germline, CDR1 is KGHSH and CDR2 is LQKENI. CDR3 nucleotides: TGTGCCAGCTCACCAGCCGGGGGCTCGGGAAACACCATATATTTT. Translating it yields CASSPAGGSGNTIYF.

The genes are TRBV18 and TRBJ2-7; 7 bases align to TRBD2. Germline-derived CDR1 and CDR2 are KGHSH and LQKENI. With V trimmed by 4 bases and J by 4 bases, 4 bases remained unmatched. The CDR3 has 13 residues. CDR3 amino acids: CASSREGLYEQYF. As DNA, the CDR3 is TGTGCCAGCTCACGGGAGGGTTTGTACGAGCAGTACTTC.

This clonotype was seen more than once but under ten times. This sequence joins TRBV29-1 and TRBJ2-1, with D unresolved. The germline V gene encodes CDR1 SQVTM and CDR2 ANQGSEA. The germline V and J ends were trimmed by 7 bases and 3 bases, with 16 bases remaining between them. This CDR3 contains 14 residues. The CDR3 nucleotides read TGCAGCGGCCCGGTGGCAGGTGGCTACAATGAGCAGTTCTTC. It yields the protein CSGPVAGGYNEQFF.

The J gene is TRBJ2-7, the V gene TRBV20-1, with no clear D. The CDR3 spans 11 residues. Germline V gene lookup returns CDR1 DFQATT and CDR2 SNEGSKA (reference sequence). Trimming took 0 bases from V and 4 from J, leaving 4 bases between them. Written as DNA, the CDR3 is TGCAGTGCTAGAGATCCTTACGAGCAGTACTTC. Residues: CSARDPYEQYF.

This chain connects TRBV7-2 to TRBJ1-2; D remains ambiguous. Trimming left V 2 bases short and J 2 bases short, with 6 bases between. The CDR3 is 13 amino acids. Germline CDR1 and CDR2: SGHTA and FQGNSA. This CDR3 is CASSLQQNYGYTF. The CDR3 DNA reads TGTGCCAGCAGCTTACAACAGAACTATGGCTACACCTTC.

This clonotype was seen more than once but under ten times. For the CDR3, the DNA is TGTGCCAGCAGGTTGGGACAAGTAGCCAAAAACATTCAGTACTTC. It codes for CASRLGQVAKNIQYF. V usage is TRBV28 and J usage is TRBJ2-4, with D perhaps TRBD1 (6 bases). V shed 6 bases and J shed 0 bases, with 12 bases lying between them. The CDR3 totals 15 residues. Per the germline V gene, CDR1 is MDHEN and CDR2 is SYDVKM.

For the CDR3, the DNA is TGTGCCAGCAGCCTAGACCGGGACAGGGGGCTTAGAGATACGCAGTATTTT. Its protein product is CASSLDRDRGLRDTQYF. J is TRBJ2-3 and V is TRBV4-2; TRBD1 matches 12 bases. CDR3 length: 17 amino acids. V was clipped by 4 bases and J by 5 bases; unmatched bases: 10. The V gene's germline CDR1 is LGHNA and CDR2 YNFKEQ.

This clonotype occurred many times. This chain uses TRBV12-3 or TRBV12-4 with TRBJ2-7; D is ambiguous. V lost 3 bases and J lost 5, with 11 bases in between. The CDR3 runs to 13 residues. The chain's CDR3 is CASSLSGVHEQYF. CDR3 coding DNA: TGTGCCAGCAGTTTGTCAGGAGTCCACGAGCAGTACTTC.

The CDR3 is CASSERQGVTDTQYF. Written as DNA, the CDR3 is TGTGCCAGCAGCGAACGACAGGGTGTCACAGATACGCAGTATTTT. V usage is TRBV9 and J usage is TRBJ2-3, with 7 bases identical to TRBD1. Per germline, CDR1 SGDLS and CDR2 YYNGEE. The V and J ends lost 3 bases and 2 bases, in that order; junction bases with no gene match: 6. The CDR3 contains 15 residues.